The clone carrying this T cell receptor beta chain has only a few counts. Its antigen is currently unknown. This was the immunoSEQ v3 assay. TCRdb keeps only in-frame clones here, not all; method: immunoSEQ multiplex PCR. The sample contains more than 55,000 clones, about 69% of which appear only once. Time point noted: pre-treatment sample, taken before nivolumab and TIL therapy. The sample is drawn from a study of TIL therapy for anti-PD-1-resistant metastatic lung cancer. Study-wide findings and caveats: The cohort had more treatment-naive, never-smoker and oncogene-addicted patients than typical. The baseline peripheral repertoire was partially replaced by infused TIL clonotypes that later decayed.

CDR1 is SGHRS, CDR2 YFSETQ, per germline. V was clipped by 0 bases and J by 4 bases, with 16 bases between them. The CDR3 totals 16 residues. The sequencing used blood, collected at baseline. This sequence originates from a person between 25 and 80 years old with non-small cell lung cancer. The V and J genes are TRBV5-1 and TRBJ1-2; TRBD1 is a possible D gene (5 bases). The chain's CDR3 is CASSLADSQPLYGYTF. The CDR3 nucleotides are TGCGCCAGCAGCTTGGCAGACAGTCAACCCCTCTATGGCTACACCTTC. Using reference TRBV5-1 and TRBJ1-2 for the parts outside the CDR3, the full variable domain is KAGVTQTPRYLIKTRGQQVTLSCSPISGHRSVSWYQQTPGQGLQFLFEYFSETQRNKGNFPGRFSGRQFSNSRSEMNVSTLELGDSALYLCASSLADSQPLYGYTFGSGTRLTVV.